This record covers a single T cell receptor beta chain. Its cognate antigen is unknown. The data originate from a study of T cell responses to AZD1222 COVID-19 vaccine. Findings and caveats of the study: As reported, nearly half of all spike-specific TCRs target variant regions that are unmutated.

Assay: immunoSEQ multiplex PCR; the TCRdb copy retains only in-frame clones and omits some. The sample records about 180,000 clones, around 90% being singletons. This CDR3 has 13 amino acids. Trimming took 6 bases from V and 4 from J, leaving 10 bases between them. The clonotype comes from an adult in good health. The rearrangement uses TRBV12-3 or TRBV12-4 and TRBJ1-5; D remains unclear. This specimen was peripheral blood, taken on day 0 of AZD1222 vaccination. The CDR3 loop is CASSPAGNQPQHF. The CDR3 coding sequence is TGTGCCAGCAGCCCGGCTGGGAATCAGCCCCAGCATTTT.